Presented here are 20 T cell receptor beta chains from one specimen sequenced in a study of identical twins. MiXCR, applied by TCRdb to the 5' RACE reads, yields one record per CDR3 protein. The table records approximately 230,000 distinct CDR3 sequences, approximately 7.1% of them present only once. These same records also appear under a second study, on T cells expressing NK-cell markers.

Material: CD8+ T cells sorted from blood. These receptors all come from a woman in her late teens or twenties in good health.

This clonotype has only a few counts. V gene TRBV6-1 combines with J gene TRBJ2-3; 9 bases line up with TRBD2. CDR1 and CDR2 from the germline V gene are MNHNS and SASEGT. Trimming at V came to 6 bases and at J to 7 bases, leaving 11 bases not matched to a gene. This CDR3 is built from 15 residues. The CDR3 nucleotides are TGTGCCAGCAGCATACTAGCGGGTGAGGGGAATACGCAGTATTTT. Translation gives CASSILAGEGNTQYF.

The table lists this clonotype with many counts. The chain recombines TRBV7-9 with TRBJ2-1, with 9 positions matching TRBD2. Germline assignment: CDR1 SEHNR and CDR2 FQNEAQ (reference sequence). The CDR3 contains 15 residues. J was trimmed by 4 bases and V by 5 bases; bases with no gene match: 6. CDR3 sequence (DNA): TGTGCCAGCAGCGACACTAGCGGGCGTTACAATGAGCAGTTCTTC. Protein product: CASSDTSGRYNEQFF.

This clonotype has more than one count but fewer than ten. The chain combines TRBV7-9 with TRBJ2-3; D is perhaps TRBD2 (6 bases). The V end was cut by 0 bases, the J end by 0 bases, with 10 bases between. Per germline, CDR1 SEHNR and CDR2 FQNEAQ (reference sequence). CDR3 length: 16 residues. Here the CDR3 DNA reads TGTGCCAGCAGCTTAGCCAGCGGAGGGAGCACAGATACGCAGTATTTT. It encodes CASSLASGGSTDTQYF.

This clonotype was counted ten times or more. The chain couples TRBV12-3 or TRBV12-4 to TRBJ2-1, with 11 bases that match TRBD2. V was pared by 6 bases and J by 5 bases, with 9 bases of the junction left unmatched. The CDR3 has 16 residues. DNA of the CDR3: TGTGCCAGCAGCTCCCCTAGCGGGGGGAAAAACAATGAGCAGTTCTTC. Residues: CASSSPSGGKNNEQFF.

CDR3 protein: CASSPKTGFETQYF. The CDR3 bases are TGTGCCAGCTCACCCAAGACCGGTTTTGAGACCCAGTACTTC. This sequence joins TRBV18 and TRBJ2-5; unclear D gene. The CDR3 length is 14 residues. Trimming cost V 3 bases and J 5 bases, with 13 bases left between them. The V gene's germline CDR1 is KGHSH and CDR2 LQKENI.

The CDR3 region has the DNA TGCAGTGCTTTACCGGGACAGGGCTCTCCTCCGTACTTC. Amino acid sequence: CSALPGQGSPPYF. The chain recombines TRBV20-1 with TRBJ2-7; 9 nucleotides align to TRBD1. Germline loops: CDR1 DFQATT, CDR2 SNEGSKA (reference sequence). This CDR3 comprises 13 residues. Germline trimming cut 5 bases from V and 12 bases from J; bases unmatched to any gene: 14.

This clonotype was recorded many times. The V call is TRBV7-8, the J call TRBJ2-7; possible D gene TRBD2, 5 bases. This CDR3 has 13 residues. The germline V gene has CDR1 SGHVS and CDR2 FQNEAQ. Trimming cost V 5 bases and J 3 bases, with 11 bases left between them. The CDR3 reads CASSIDGNYEQYF. CDR3 coding DNA: TGTGCCAGCAGCATTGACGGGAACTACGAGCAGTACTTC.

This clonotype was counted at least ten times. The chain combines TRBV29-1 with TRBJ1-6; no firm D call. The CDR3 totals 13 residues. Looked up from germline, CDR1 is SQVTM and CDR2 is ANQGSEA. V lost 3 bases to trimming and J lost 0 bases, with 3 bases between them. For the CDR3, the DNA is TGCAGCGTTGAGGGCTCCTATAATTCACCCCTCCACTTT. As protein: CSVEGSYNSPLHF.

At least ten counts were recorded for this clonotype. V gene TRBV27 combines with J gene TRBJ2-7; D unresolved. The length of the CDR3 is 13 residues. In germline, CDR1 is MNHEY, CDR2 SMNVEV (reference sequence). The V gene lost 2 bases and the J gene lost 1 base, with 6 bases spanning the gap. In DNA, the CDR3 is TGTGCCAGCAGTTTAGTCAGTTCCTACGAGCAGTACTTC. This translates into CASSLVSSYEQYF.

The rearrangement joins TRBV7-9 to TRBJ1-6; no reliable D call. CDR3 length: 12 residues. The germline CDR1 and CDR2 sequences are SEHNR and FQNEAQ (reference sequence). V dropped 7 bases and J dropped 9 bases, with 10 bases sitting between them. The CDR3 spells CASTGEFSPLHF. The CDR3 region has the DNA TGTGCCAGCACCGGGGAGTTTTCACCCCTCCACTTT.

J is TRBJ2-7 and V is TRBV6-2 or TRBV6-3; TRBD1 matches at 7 bases. Germline trimming cut 7 bases from V and 3 bases from J; bases unmatched to any gene: 15. The CDR3 loop spans 16 amino acids. The V gene's germline CDR1 is MNHEY and CDR2 SVGEGT. The CDR3 is CASTGHLQGSRYEQYF. The CDR3 region has the DNA TGTGCCAGCACCGGACACTTACAGGGGTCCCGCTACGAGCAGTACTTC.

Only a few counts were recorded for this clonotype. The chain is built from TRBV27 and TRBJ2-5, with TRBD2 matching 8 bases. This CDR3 has 14 amino acids. Per germline, CDR1 MNHEY and CDR2 SMNVEV (reference sequence). Germline trimming cut 5 bases from V and 4 bases from J; bases unmatched to any gene: 6. For the CDR3, the DNA is TGTGCCAGCAGTCCCTGGACTAGCCGAGAGACCCAGTACTTC. Amino acid sequence: CASSPWTSRETQYF.

The sample holds many counts of this clonotype. This chain uses TRBV29-1 with TRBJ1-1, with a possible D match to TRBD1 (5 bases). The V end was cut by 7 bases, the J end by 4 bases, with 13 bases between. The CDR3 spans 12 residues. From germline, CDR1 is SQVTM and CDR2 ANQGSEA. This CDR3 is CSGGGTGTEAFF. The CDR3 DNA follows: TGCAGCGGGGGGGGGACCGGCACTGAAGCTTTCTTT.

In this sample, this clonotype turned up many times. V usage is TRBV12-3 or TRBV12-4 and J usage is TRBJ2-5; perhaps D is TRBD1 or TRBD2 (5 bases each). This CDR3 has 12 amino acids. The germline V and J ends were trimmed by 6 bases and 5 bases, with 10 bases remaining between them. CDR3 sequence reads: CASSRQRETQYF. The CDR3 DNA reads as TGTGCCAGCAGCCGACAGCGGGAGACCCAGTACTTC.

This clonotype showed up just a few times. The rearrangement links TRBV7-9 to TRBJ2-3; D unclear. This CDR3 region has 12 residues. Germline CDR1 reads SEHNR; CDR2 reads FQNEAQ (reference sequence). V was clipped by 1 base and J by 14 bases, with 13 bases between them. CDR3 in DNA: TGTGCCAGCAGCTTAGGGCAGGCCCCCCCGTATTTT. This gives the protein CASSLGQAPPYF.

This clonotype has more than one count but fewer than ten. The genes are TRBV12-3 or TRBV12-4 and TRBJ2-7, with no clear D. Trimming took 6 bases from V and 3 from J, leaving 15 bases between them. The CDR3 covers 14 residues. Here the CDR3 reads CASSPMISYYEQYF. CDR3 nucleotide sequence: TGTGCCAGCAGCCCAATGATTTCTTACTACGAGCAGTACTTC.

This clonotype occurred many times. This chain joins TRBV19 and TRBJ2-7; perhaps TRBD2 as D (6 bases). In germline, CDR1 is LNHDA, CDR2 SQIVND (reference sequence). The V end lost 5 bases, the J end lost 4 bases, and 18 bases lay between the germline ends. This CDR3 has 15 amino acids. The chain's CDR3 is CASSPRDGGPYEQYF. The CDR3 DNA follows: TGTGCCAGTAGTCCGCGGGACGGTGGACCTTACGAGCAGTACTTC.

The chain uses TRBV6-5 and TRBJ1-1, with 10 bases lining up with TRBD1. With V trimmed by 0 bases and J by 4 bases, 8 bases remained unmatched. The germline V gene encodes CDR1 MNHEY and CDR2 SVGAGI. The CDR3 runs 17 residues. The CDR3 protein is CASSYSFGTGDITEAFF. As DNA, the CDR3 is TGTGCCAGCAGTTACTCTTTCGGGACAGGGGACATCACTGAAGCTTTCTTT.

This clonotype occurred many times. The chain couples TRBV10-3 to TRBJ2-7, with a tentative D call TRBD2 (6 bases). CDR1 is ENHRY, CDR2 SYGVKD, per germline. This CDR3 has 12 residues. Trimming cost V 8 bases and J 3 bases, with 11 bases left between them. The CDR3 region is CAIAWGDYEQYF. The CDR3 DNA reads TGTGCCATCGCATGGGGGGACTACGAGCAGTACTTC.

This clonotype was detected many times. The rearrangement uses TRBV5-6 and TRBJ2-7; either TRBD1 or TRBD2 may fit D (5 bases each). Germline V gives CDR1 SGHDT, CDR2 YYEEEE. The germline V and J ends were trimmed by 4 bases and 4 bases, with 12 bases remaining between them. The CDR3 loop spans 13 amino acids. The CDR3 region has the DNA TGTGCCAGCAGCCCTCGGGACGTATACGAGCAGTACTTC. The encoded protein is CASSPRDVYEQYF.